A selection of T cell receptor beta chains follows, all from one sample in a study of tumor and adjacent non-tumor tissue in lung cancer. MiXCR, applied by TCRdb to the multiplex PCR reads, yields one record per CDR3 protein. Of fewer than 120,000 distinct CDR3 sequences listed, 84% were seen once; the top ten hold more than 20%. Sequences were obtained from lung tumor tissue. These receptors were obtained from an older man with non-small cell lung cancer. The CDR3 runs from the conserved cysteine through the conserved F or W. Fields, in order: V gene, D gene, clone size, J gene, CDR3 protein, CDR3 DNA. The D gene is left open where the match is weak. Clone size, where shown, is once, few, many, or a class for clones that have expanded.

V: TRBV6-5
D: NA
size: NA
J: TRBJ2-7
CDR3: CTSSYVRGTYEQYF
DNA: TGTACCAGTAGTTACGTGAGAGGGACCTACGAGCAGTACTTC

V: TRBV4-2
D: TRBD2
size: once
J: TRBJ2-7
CDR3: CTSSRAGVSHEQYF
DNA: TGTACCAGCAGCCGAGCGGGAGTGTCCCACGAGCAGTACTTC

V: TRBV13
D: TRBD1
size: NA
J: TRBJ2-2
CDR3: CASSLTGTAGELSF
DNA: TGTGCCAGCAGTCTAACCGGGACAGCCGGGGAGCTATCTTTT

V: TRBV29-1
D: TRBD2
size: NA
J: TRBJ2-3
CDR3: CSAAGTSGTDMQYF
DNA: TGTAGCGCCGCCGGGACTAGTGGCACAGATATGCAGTATTTT

V: TRBV6-5
D: NA
size: NA
J: TRBJ2-2
CDR3: CASSRGRAEEMFF
DNA: TGTGCCAGCAGCCGTGGCCGGGCCGAGGAGATGTTTTTT

V: TRBV10-3
D: TRBD1
size: NA
J: TRBJ2-7
CDR3: CACTTGTGPHEQYF
DNA: TGTGCCTGCACAACCGGGACAGGCCCCCACGAGCAGTATTTC

V: TRBV11-2
D: NA
size: NA
J: TRBJ2-7
CDR3: CDSCPPAGTRTYEQYF
DNA: TGTGACAGCTGCCCCCCCGCCGGGACACGAACCTACGAGCAGTACTTC

V: TRBV20-1
D: TRBD2
size: once
J: TRBJ2-2
CDR3: CSASTHGLAGDWTGELFF
DNA: TGCAGTGCAAGCACCCACGGACTAGCGGGAGATTGGACCGGGGAGCTGTTTTTT

V: TRBV5-6
D: TRBD1
size: NA
J: TRBJ2-7
CDR3: CASSTVVRDRTYWQYF
DNA: TGTGCCAGCAGCACCGTTGTCCGGGACAGGACATACTGGCAGTACTTC

V: TRBV5-1
D: NA
size: many
J: TRBJ2-3
CDR3: CASTRQATDTQYF
DNA: TGCGCCAGCACAAGACAGGCCACAGATACGCAGTATTTT

V: TRBV7-2
D: NA
size: many
J: TRBJ1-5
CDR3: CASSQDGRVEPQHF
DNA: TGTGCCAGCAGCCAGGACGGACGTGTTGAGCCCCAGCATTTT

V: TRBV29-1
D: TRBD1
size: NA
J: TRBJ2-1
CDR3: CSVGRQGAREQFF
DNA: TGCAGCGTTGGACGACAGGGGGCGCGGGAGCAGTTCTTC

V: TRBV29-1
D: NA
size: NA
J: TRBJ2-7
CDR3: CSVRGMVGGGMQYF
DNA: TGCAGCGTCAGGGGAATGGTCGGAGGTGGGATGCAGTACTTC

V: TRBV11-3
D: NA
size: NA
J: TRBJ1-1
CDR3: CVSSLRVNTGAFF
DNA: TGTGTCAGCAGCCTCAGGGTGAACACTGGAGCTTTCTTT

V: TRBV5-6
D: NA
size: once
J: TRBJ2-5
CDR3: CASCNKQAGARETQYF
DNA: TGTGCCAGCTGTAACAAGCAGGCAGGCGCGCGAGAGACCCAGTACTTC

V: TRBV12-3/TRBV12-4
D: NA
size: NA
J: TRBJ2-5
CDR3: CASSPAAGLAGGTQYF
DNA: TGTGCCAGCAGCCCTGCAGCAGGGCTCGCAGGAGGGACCCAGTACTTC

V: TRBV7-6
D: NA
size: NA
J: TRBJ1-5
CDR3: CASSVWGGQPQHF
DNA: TGTGCTAGCAGCGTCTGGGGGGGTCAGCCCCAGCATTTT

V: TRBV4-1
D: NA
size: few
J: TRBJ2-1
CDR3: CASSLTHSGSLRKEQFF
DNA: TGCGCCAGCAGCCTTACCCACTCGGGATCTCTGAGGAAAGAGCAGTTCTTC

V: TRBV29-1
D: NA
size: NA
J: TRBJ1-1
CDR3: CSVFEEGTKTDAFF
DNA: TGCAGCGTCTTCGAAGAGGGAACTAAAACTGATGCTTTCTTT

V: TRBV29-1
D: NA
size: NA
J: TRBJ2-5
CDR3: CSMAHRFLKTQYF
DNA: TGCAGCATGGCCCACAGGTTCCTAAAGACCCAGTACTTC

V: TRBV12-3/TRBV12-4
D: TRBD1
size: NA
J: TRBJ1-2
CDR3: CASSWGQGKGYTF
DNA: TGTGCCAGCAGTTGGGGACAGGGGAAAGGCTACACCTTC

V: TRBV20-1
D: TRBD2
size: NA
J: TRBJ2-4
CDR3: CSAQLRGLAGGPGNNIQYF
DNA: TGCAGTGCTCAACTACGGGGACTAGCGGGAGGGCCCGGCAATAACATTCAGTACTTC

V: TRBV13
D: NA
size: NA
J: TRBJ1-1
CDR3: CASSSPGTLNTEAFF
DNA: TGTGCCAGCTCTAGCCCCGGGACACTTAACACTGAAGCTTTCTTT

V: TRBV12-3/TRBV12-4
D: NA
size: NA
J: TRBJ1-1
CDR3: CASGFYRYTEAFF
DNA: TGTGCCAGCGGTTTCTACAGGTACACCGAAGCTTTCTTT

V: TRBV9
D: NA
size: NA
J: TRBJ1-2
CDR3: CASGVDRGNYGYTF
DNA: TGTGCCAGCGGCGTAGACCGAGGTAACTATGGCTACACCTTC

V: TRBV11-2
D: NA
size: NA
J: TRBJ1-1
CDR3: CASSPGRGNTEAFF
DNA: TGTGCCAGTAGCCCGGGACGGGGAAACACTGAGGCTTTCTTT

V: TRBV11-1
D: NA
size: NA
J: TRBJ2-1
CDR3: CASSSTFSRRSVNWQFF
DNA: TGTGCCAGTAGCTCCACCTTTAGCAGGAGGTCCGTCAATTGGCAGTTCTTC

V: TRBV4-1
D: NA
size: NA
J: TRBJ1-6
CDR3: CASNHTGPLQSPLHF
DNA: TGCGCGAGCAACCATACAGGGCCCCTTCAGTCACCCCTCCACTTT

V: TRBV6-5
D: NA
size: NA
J: TRBJ1-1
CDR3: CASSTGVLDTEAFF
DNA: TGTGCCAGCAGTACAGGAGTCTTGGACACTGAAGCTTTCTTT

V: TRBV4-2
D: TRBD2
size: NA
J: TRBJ2-7
CDR3: CASSPLGLAEGKKQYF
DNA: TGTGCCAGCAGCCCACTGGGACTAGCGGAAGGAAAGAAGCAGTACTTC

V: TRBV10-3
D: TRBD2
size: NA
J: TRBJ2-6
CDR3: CAISEGLAGRPRSGANVLTF
DNA: TGTGCCATCAGTGAGGGACTAGCGGGGCGTCCCCGCTCTGGGGCCAACGTCCTGACTTTC

V: TRBV4-3
D: NA
size: NA
J: TRBJ1-5
CDR3: CASSPQKGQLKHF
DNA: TGCGCCAGCAGCCCGCAGAAAGGGCAGCTCAAGCATTTT

V: TRBV11-2
D: NA
size: NA
J: TRBJ2-7
CDR3: CASSLAGQLYEQYF
DNA: TGTGCCAGCAGCTTAGCGGGTCAGCTGTACGAGCAGTATTTC

V: TRBV4-3
D: TRBD2
size: few
J: TRBJ2-7
CDR3: CASSQAFSGRALKQYF
DNA: TGTGCCAGCAGCCAAGCCTTTAGCGGGAGGGCCCTCAAGCAGTACTTC

V: TRBV6-5
D: TRBD2
size: NA
J: TRBJ2-4
CDR3: CASSDRLAGNIQYF
DNA: TGTGCCAGCAGCGACAGACTAGCGGGAAACATTCAGTACTTC

V: TRBV12-3/TRBV12-4
D: NA
size: NA
J: TRBJ1-1
CDR3: CAIRGSEVFF
DNA: TGTGCCATCAGAGGGAGTGAAGTTTTCTTT

V: TRBV7-2
D: NA
size: few
J: TRBJ2-1
CDR3: CASSFDGGLRQFF
DNA: TGTGCCAGCAGTTTCGACGGAGGACTAAGGCAGTTCTTC

V: TRBV28
D: NA
size: NA
J: TRBJ2-1
CDR3: CGSSFLGHHEQFF
DNA: TGTGGCAGCAGTTTCCTAGGGCACCATGAGCAGTTCTTC

V: TRBV6-5
D: TRBD2
size: NA
J: TRBJ2-3
CDR3: CASSDSGLAGRDTQYF
DNA: TGTGCCAGCAGTGATTCGGGACTAGCGGGACGAGATACGCAGTATTTT

V: TRBV4-3
D: NA
size: NA
J: TRBJ2-1
CDR3: CASSLKTRGMINEDFF
DNA: TGCGCCAGTAGCCTAAAGACTAGAGGGATGATAAATGAGGATTTCTTC

V: TRBV30
D: TRBD1
size: once
J: TRBJ2-5
CDR3: CAWRNRDRGPETQYF
DNA: TGTGCCTGGCGTAACCGGGACAGGGGGCCGGAGACCCAGTACTTC

V: TRBV6-2/TRBV6-3
D: NA
size: once
J: TRBJ2-1
CDR3: CTSSRGGPGINEQFF
DNA: TGTACCAGTAGCCGGGGTGGGCCAGGGATCAATGAGCAGTTCTTC

V: TRBV29-1
D: NA
size: many
J: TRBJ2-7
CDR3: CSVQLGTYEQYF
DNA: TGCAGCGTTCAACTGGGAACCTACGAGCAGTACTTC

V: TRBV6-5
D: TRBD1
size: once
J: TRBJ1-1
CDR3: CAVRTGTGLVTEAFF
DNA: TGTGCCGTCAGGACCGGGACAGGATTGGTCACTGAAGCTTTCTTT

V: TRBV10-3
D: TRBD1
size: NA
J: TRBJ1-1
CDR3: CVINAKTGSDTEAFF
DNA: TGTGTCATCAATGCAAAGACAGGGAGTGACACTGAAGCTTTCTTT

V: TRBV12-3/TRBV12-4
D: NA
size: NA
J: TRBJ2-5
CDR3: CASSGLVGLVETQYF
DNA: TGTGCCAGCAGCGGGCTAGTGGGATTGGTGGAGACCCAATACTTC